These 26 T cell receptor beta chains originate from one sample sequenced in a study of blood T cells in healthy people across ages. With a J-beta primer mix and a sample-barcoded 5' primer, a second PCR ran about 7 to 12 cycles. Each CDR3 protein gets one entry after TCRdb re-called the 5' RACE reads with MiXCR. The sample holds some 1.8 million distinct CDR3 sequences; about two fifths are singletons and the top ten take approximately 22%. The sample taken for sequencing was blood. The receptors were sampled from a human donor in good health.

This clonotype occurred once. V gene TRBV12-3 or TRBV12-4 combines with J gene TRBJ2-1; D call uncertain. V was pared by 3 bases and J by 6 bases, with 6 bases between. The CDR3 has 12 amino acids. In DNA form, the CDR3 reads TGTGCCAGCAGTTTTTTGCCCAATGAGCAGTTCTTC. Amino acids: CASSFLPNEQFF.

The chain couples TRBV4-3 to TRBJ1-6, with D possibly being TRBD1 (5 bases). V was shortened by 4 bases and J by 10 bases, with 17 bases between the two germline ends. Germline V gene sequence: CDR1 LGHNA, CDR2 YSLEER. This CDR3 is 15 amino acids long. CDR3 coding DNA: TGCGCCAGCAGCCCCACCGGGGGTCAGAACTCACCCCTCCACTTT. This translates into CASSPTGGQNSPLHF.

Only a few counts were recorded for this clonotype. This chain uses TRBV10-3 with TRBJ1-1; 7 bases align to TRBD1. There are 14 residues in the CDR3. Looked up from germline, CDR1 is ENHRY and CDR2 is SYGVKD. V shed 6 bases, J shed 6 bases, and the junction held 10 bases outside the gene matches. The CDR3 nucleotides are TGTGCCATCAGCATGACCGGGACAGCATCTGAAGCTTTCTTT. This encodes CAISMTGTASEAFF.

Only one count was recorded for this clonotype. The chain is built from TRBV7-9 and TRBJ1-4, with a weak D call TRBD1 (6 bases). In germline, CDR1 is SEHNR, CDR2 FQNEAQ (reference sequence). The CDR3 is made up of 16 amino acids. V was shortened by 1 base and J by 8 bases, with 17 bases between the two germline ends. The DNA for the CDR3 is TGTGCCAGCAGCTTAGGACTACAGGGAATTAGAGAAAAACTGTTTTTT. Its translation: CASSLGLQGIREKLFF.

The CDR3 is CASSQDGGIPAGANVLTF. The CDR3 coding sequence is TGCGCCAGCAGCCAAGATGGGGGTATCCCGGCTGGGGCCAACGTCCTGACTTTC. The V call is TRBV4-1, the J call TRBJ2-6, with D perhaps given as TRBD1 or TRBD2 (5 bases each). The CDR3 has 18 residues. CDR1 is MGHRA, CDR2 YSYEKL, per germline. Trimming removed 0 bases from V and 2 bases from J, with 14 bases in between.

The chain combines TRBV7-2 with TRBJ2-3; the D is unclear. The germline CDR1 and CDR2 sequences are SGHTA and FQGNSA. The V end lost 0 bases, the J end lost 0 bases, and 7 bases lay between the germline ends. CDR3 length: 15 residues. The CDR3 coding sequence is TGTGCCAGCAGCTTAGCGGGTTCTAGCACAGATACGCAGTATTTT. Encoded protein: CASSLAGSSTDTQYF.

This clonotype was counted a few times. The chain uses TRBV7-3 and TRBJ2-3, with D hard to call. Trimming removed 0 bases at V and 0 bases at J, with 13 bases between. CDR3 length equals 17 residues. In germline, CDR1 is SGHTA, CDR2 FQGTGA. For the CDR3, the DNA is TGTGCCAGCAGCTTAACTATTGGCGGATACAGCACAGATACGCAGTATTTT. As protein: CASSLTIGGYSTDTQYF.

The J gene is TRBJ2-3, the V gene TRBV4-2, with TRBD2 matching 11 bases. The junction had 16 bases not matched to a gene; V was cut back by 3 bases and J by 2 bases. The CDR3 has 20 residues. Germline V gene data show CDR1 as LGHNA and CDR2 as YNFKEQ. CDR3 bases: TGTGCCAGCAGCCATGATATAATGATGGCTAGCGGGGGGAACACAGATACGCAGTATTTT. Translating gives CASSHDIMMASGGNTDTQYF.

In this sample, this clonotype turned up a few times. The chain recombines TRBV4-3 with TRBJ2-5; D possibly uses TRBD1 or TRBD2 (6 bases each). Trimming pared 4 bases from V and 2 bases from J, leaving 14 bases between. CDR3 length: 15 residues. Germline lookup yields CDR1 LGHNA and CDR2 YSLEER. The CDR3 is CASSRSGAGQETQYF. As DNA, the CDR3 is TGCGCCAGCAGCCGGTCAGGGGCGGGACAAGAGACCCAGTACTTC.

This clonotype has just a few counts. V usage is TRBV4-3 and J usage is TRBJ2-7, with TRBD2 matching over 7 bases. Per the germline V gene, CDR1 is LGHNA and CDR2 is YSLEER. The CDR3 covers 15 residues. V shed 6 bases and J 4 bases; nucleotides not matched to a gene: 12. The CDR3 here is CASSTIGGGGYEQYF. The CDR3 DNA follows: TGCGCCAGCAGTACGATTGGGGGGGGAGGTTACGAGCAGTACTTC.

The J gene is TRBJ2-1, the V gene TRBV28; TRBD1 matches at 10 bases. The CDR3 is 14 amino acids. V lost 8 bases, J lost 10 bases, and 11 bases stayed unmatched. Germline-derived CDR1 and CDR2 are MDHEN and SYDVKM. The CDR3: CASLLTGGYYEQFF. The CDR3, as DNA: TGTGCCAGCCTCTTGACAGGGGGCTACTACGAGCAGTTCTTC.

The sample holds a few counts of this clonotype. The chain combines TRBV9 with TRBJ2-5, with 11 bases lining up with TRBD2. The J segment lost 5 bases and the V segment lost 3 bases, leaving 6 bases of the junction unmatched. The CDR3 sequence is 15 residues long. Germline lookup yields CDR1 SGDLS and CDR2 YYNGEE. The CDR3 here is CASSARLAGGETQYF. The CDR3 DNA sequence: TGTGCCAGCAGCGCCCGTTTAGCGGGGGGGGAGACCCAGTACTTC. Drawing the rest from reference TRBV9 and TRBJ2-5, the complete variable domain is DSGVTQTPKHLITATGQRVTLRCSPRSGDLSVYWYQQSLDQGLQFLIQYYNGEERAKGNILERFSAQQFPDLHSELNLSSLELGDSALYFCASSARLAGGETQYFGPGTRLLVL.

The CDR3 sequence is CSARVAGLAGGTQYF. The CDR3 region has the DNA TGCAGTGCTAGAGTTGCGGGACTAGCGGGGGGGACCCAGTACTTC. The chain employs TRBV20-1 and TRBJ2-5; TRBD2 aligns across 15 bases. The CDR3 totals 15 residues. The ends lost 1 base at V and 7 bases at J; junction bases unmatched: 4. Germline V CDR1 and CDR2: DFQATT, SNEGSKA (reference sequence).

The chain couples TRBV7-2 to TRBJ1-3, with 9 bases matching TRBD1. The V and J ends lost 8 bases and 6 bases, in that order; junction bases with no gene match: 8. The CDR3 spans 14 residues. Per germline, CDR1 SGHTA and CDR2 FQGNSA. The CDR3 loop reads CASSQGARVNTIYF. Here the CDR3 DNA reads TGTGCCAGCTCACAGGGGGCGCGTGTAAACACCATATATTTT.

The chain joins TRBV7-2 to TRBJ2-7; D not certain. Between the trimmed V and J ends, which lost 5 bases and 2 bases, there was a span of 16 bases. Germline values: CDR1 SGHTA, CDR2 FQGNSA. The length of the CDR3 is 15 residues. Here the CDR3 DNA reads TGTGCCAGCAGCCAACTTAGACCAACAACCTACGAGCAGTACTTC. It translates to CASSQLRPTTYEQYF. The whole variable domain, remainder taken from reference TRBV7-2 and TRBJ2-7, is GAGVSQSPSNKVTEKGKDVELRCDPISGHTALYWYRQSLGQGLEFLIYFQGNSAPDKSGLPSDRFSAERTGGSVSTLTIQRTQQEDSAVYLCASSQLRPTTYEQYFGPGTRLTVT.

V usage is TRBV5-1 and J usage is TRBJ1-1, with a weak D call TRBD1 (5 bases). The CDR3 is made up of 13 amino acids. Germline V CDR1 and CDR2: SGHRS, YFSETQ. Deletions cut 1 base from V and 6 bases from J, with 10 bases between. CDR3 coding DNA: TGCGCCAGCAGCTTGCCCGGGGCCGCTGAAGCTTTCTTT. It specifies CASSLPGAAEAFF.

The CDR3 coding sequence is TGTGCCACCAGACCTTCGAACACCGGGGAGCTGTTTTTT. It yields the protein CATRPSNTGELFF. This chain connects TRBV10-3 to TRBJ2-2; D unclear. Germline CDR1 and CDR2: ENHRY and SYGVKD. V lost 10 bases and J lost 0, with 9 bases in between. The CDR3 covers 13 residues.

This chain uses TRBV7-9 with TRBJ1-2, with D unresolved. In germline, CDR1 is SEHNR, CDR2 FQNEAQ (reference sequence). This CDR3 has 17 amino acids. V was trimmed by 0 bases and J by 0 bases, leaving 14 bases between them. Here the CDR3 DNA reads TGTGCCAGCAGCTTAGCGCTGGAGACACCATCTAACTATGGCTACACCTTC. This translates into CASSLALETPSNYGYTF.

This clonotype was seen a handful of times. V gene TRBV7-2 combines with J gene TRBJ2-1; no definite D call. Germline V gene lookup returns CDR1 SGHTA and CDR2 FQGNSA. CDR3 size: 12 residues. V was trimmed by 7 bases and J by 7 bases, leaving 11 bases between them. This CDR3 is CASNWGYNEQFF. CDR3 DNA sequence: TGTGCCAGCAACTGGGGATATAATGAGCAGTTCTTC. The full variable domain, its missing parts supplied by reference TRBV7-2 and TRBJ2-1, is GAGVSQSPSNKVTEKGKDVELRCDPISGHTALYWYRQSLGQGLEFLIYFQGNSAPDKSGLPSDRFSAERTGGSVSTLTIQRTQQEDSAVYLCASNWGYNEQFFGPGTRLTVL.

The sample holds many counts of this clonotype. The chain recombines TRBV7-2 with TRBJ1-2, with no clear D. V was pared by 6 bases and J by 2 bases, with 7 bases between. Per germline, CDR1 SGHTA and CDR2 FQGNSA. The CDR3 contains 12 residues. CDR3 protein: CASRRVNYGYTF. The CDR3 coding sequence is TGTGCCAGCAGACGGGTAAACTATGGCTACACCTTC.

The chain has TRBV11-2 and TRBJ1-2; D perhaps matches TRBD1 (5 bases). V was clipped by 4 bases and J by 8 bases, with 11 bases between them. Germline V lookup: CDR1 SGHAT, CDR2 FQNNGV. The CDR3 totals 12 residues. CDR3 DNA: TGTGCCAGCAGCTCATGGGACGAGGGCTACACCTTC. Encoded protein: CASSSWDEGYTF.

V and J are TRBV7-9 and TRBJ2-3; 10 nucleotides line up with TRBD2. Germline assignment: CDR1 SEHNR and CDR2 FQNEAQ (reference sequence). The CDR3 has 15 amino acids. Trimming removed 2 bases from V and 5 bases from J; junction bases left unmatched: 4. The CDR3, as DNA: TGTGCCAGCAGCTTAACAGCGGGGGGGCTAGATACGCAGTATTTT. Protein sequence: CASSLTAGGLDTQYF. Looking up the rest from reference TRBV7-9 and TRBJ2-3 gives the full variable domain: DTGVSQNPRHKITKRGQNVTFRCDPISEHNRLYWYRQTLGQGPEFLTYFQNEAQLEKSRLLSDRFSAERPKGSFSTLEIQRTEQGDSAMYLCASSLTAGGLDTQYFGPGTRLTVL.

The rearrangement joins TRBV7-2 to TRBJ2-7, with a tentative D call TRBD1 (6 bases). CDR1 SGHTA and CDR2 FQGNSA come from the germline V gene. This CDR3 is 16 amino acids long. V lost 1 base and J lost 5, with 18 bases in between. CDR3 protein: CASSLVGGKTFDEQYF. Written as DNA, the CDR3 is TGTGCCAGCAGCTTAGTAGGGGGAAAGACCTTCGACGAGCAGTACTTC.

V usage is TRBV29-1 and J usage is TRBJ2-2; D gene uncertain. The CDR3 sequence is 14 residues long. Trimming stripped 2 bases from V and 5 bases from J, with 12 bases between. The germline V gene encodes CDR1 SQVTM and CDR2 ANQGSEA. CDR3 coding DNA: TGCAGCGTTGAATTAGGGTTTGGTACCGGGGAGCTGTTTTTT. It yields the protein CSVELGFGTGELFF.

This clonotype was observed a handful of times. The rearrangement links TRBV12-3 or TRBV12-4 to TRBJ1-2; 8 bases are a match to TRBD1. The CDR3 runs 15 residues. J gave up 6 bases and V 3 bases, and 9 bases lay outside the gene matches. CDR3 in DNA: TGTGCCAGCAGTTTTGGGCAGGGGGCAGTGGATGGCTACACCTTC. It codes for CASSFGQGAVDGYTF.

J is TRBJ1-3 and V is TRBV15; D is undetermined. Germline V gene data show CDR1 as LNHNV and CDR2 as YYDKDF (reference sequence). Trimming pared 0 bases from V and 3 bases from J, leaving 9 bases between. CDR3 length: 15 amino acids. The CDR3 nucleotides read TGTGCCACCAGCAGAGAACACGGGGATGGAAACACCATATATTTT. The encoded protein is CATSREHGDGNTIYF.